These T cell receptor beta chains were read from a single sample in a study of technical replicates of blood from a handful of donors. Sequencing used immunoSEQ multiplex PCR; TCRdb keeps in-frame clones, though not all of them. The table lists tens of thousands of clones, roughly 94% of them singletons. Sequences were obtained from T cells isolated from PBMCs. These TCRs come from a human donor in good health. The conserved cysteine and the conserved F or W are not part of the CDR3 here. Fields, in order: clone size, V gene, CDR3 length, J gene, CDR3 protein. Rows give clone size only sometimes, using once, few, many, or a class for an expanded clone.

>NA|TRBV28|16|TRBJ1-5
ASSPGTGSSKGNQPQH
>NA|TRBV6-5|14|TRBJ2-1
ASSYSTGRSYNEQF
>NA|TRBV10-3|11|TRBJ1-2
AIKGEGNYGYT
>once|TRBV4-1|14|TRBJ1-4
ASSQGAVFTNEKLF
>NA|TRBV7-8|15|TRBJ1-2
ASTPRVQGGRLLGYT
>NA|TRBV7-9|13|TRBJ1-1
ASSHSRDMNTEAF
>NA|TRBV10-1|11|TRBJ2-2
ASSSGDTGELF
>NA|TRBV18|15|TRBJ1-5
ASSPPRVAGGRQPQH
>NA|TRBV5-6|12|TRBJ2-7
ATGHWDRSYEQY
>NA|TRBV6-5|13|TRBJ2-7
ASSYDTTGGYEQY
>NA|TRBV2|12|TRBJ1-2
ASSSLANRDGYT
>NA|TRBV5-5|12|TRBJ1-4
ASSLVQGLEKLF
>once|TRBV7-2|13|TRBJ2-2
ASSLGLAFPGELF
>NA|TRBV6-1|12|TRBJ2-3
ASSTGTSTDTQY
>NA|TRBV4-1|12|TRBJ1-5
ASSQQGYNQPQH
>NA|TRBV9|12|TRBJ2-7
ASSVGGDPYEQY
>few|TRBV10-1|13|TRBJ2-7
ASSDWTGGAYEQY
>NA|TRBV28|10|TRBJ1-2
ASNRGNYGYT
>once|TRBV6-1|13|TRBJ2-3
ASKEGPTVGDTQY
>NA|TRBV15|13|TRBJ2-5
ATSRGTGYQETQY
>NA|TRBV13|11|TRBJ2-1
ASSGNYVNEQF
>NA|TRBV2|11|TRBJ2-7
ASIFADTYEQY
>NA|TRBV4-1|19|TRBJ2-2
ASSQEGDFYPGQTYTGELF
>NA|TRBV10-2|11|TRBJ2-7
ASSESHSYEQY
>NA|TRBV13|14|TRBJ2-5
ASSSRLAGIGETQY
>once|TRBV5-8|13|TRBJ2-1
ASSLEGADRNEQF
>NA|TRBV5-1|13|TRBJ2-5
ASSSVDRGGETQY
>NA|TRBV2|9|TRBJ1-1
ASGQERGAF
>NA|TRBV5-1|18|TRBJ2-3
ASSLDKQRALANLTDTQY
>NA|TRBV29-1|11|TRBJ1-4
SVAWGGFEKLF
>NA|TRBV2|16|TRBJ2-3
AISQGLAGGPGTDTQY
>NA|TRBV6-1|10|TRBJ2-7
ASSVTLAGKY
>NA|TRBV19|11|TRBJ1-1
ASSSRGDTEAF
>NA|TRBV5-6|11|TRBJ1-1
ASRPPGLTEAF
>NA|TRBV5-1|9|TRBJ2-1
ASSFGIEQF
>NA|TRBV9|15|TRBJ2-6
ASSEDRASSGANVLT
>NA|TRBV10-3|11|TRBJ1-3
AIRPGSGNTIY
>NA|TRBV13|12|TRBJ2-5
ASSLDRGLGTQY
>NA|TRBV4-1|14|TRBJ2-3
ASRRTSGPRTDTQY
>NA|TRBV5-8|12|TRBJ1-6
ARYRGLPGSPLH
>NA|TRBV28|14|TRBJ2-7
ASSLESGTGSYEQY
>NA|TRBV18|15|TRBJ1-5
ASSLRIVDGGNQPQH
>NA|TRBV2|8|TRBJ2-7
ASSALEQY
>NA|TRBV6-5|11|TRBJ1-5
ASRLSGNQPQH
>NA|TRBV28|11|TRBJ2-7
ASSLPGRLEQY
>NA|TRBV19|12|TRBJ1-5
ASNWDRENQPQH
>NA|TRBV5-4|11|TRBJ1-2
ASSLAGDYGYT
>NA|TRBV28|12|TRBJ2-7
ASRQTGRSYEQY
>NA|TRBV11-2|15|TRBJ2-2
ASSPAPGQGGTGELF
>NA|TRBV6-1|15|TRBJ2-7
ASSDLSRGGFAYEQY